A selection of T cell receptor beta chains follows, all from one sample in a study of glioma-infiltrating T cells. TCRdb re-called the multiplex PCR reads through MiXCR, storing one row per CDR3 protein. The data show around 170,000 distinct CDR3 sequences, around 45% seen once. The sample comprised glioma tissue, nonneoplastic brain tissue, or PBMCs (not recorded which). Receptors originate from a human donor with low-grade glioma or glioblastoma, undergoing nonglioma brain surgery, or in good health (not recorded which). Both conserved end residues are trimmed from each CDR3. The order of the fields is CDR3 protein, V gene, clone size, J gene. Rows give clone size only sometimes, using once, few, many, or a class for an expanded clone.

ASSLMWETNAGELF	TRBV7-6	NA	TRBJ2-2
ASSASGNTIY	TRBV28	many	TRBJ1-3
ASRGTGRGNTEAF	TRBV2	many	TRBJ1-1
SAQATEFSNEPQH	TRBV20-1	once	TRBJ1-5
ASREQQGSTNTQY	TRBV11-3	NA	TRBJ2-3
ASSSSGSNPYEQY	TRBV28	NA	TRBJ2-7
ARSGDRVNTMNTEAF	TRBV2	NA	TRBJ1-1
ASSARLTANTGELF	TRBV5-1	NA	TRBJ2-2
SVQGLAGRWMNEQF	TRBV29-1	few	TRBJ2-1
ASSQSWEKYGYT	TRBV18	NA	TRBJ1-2
TSSVSGRSYNEQF	TRBV5-4	NA	TRBJ2-1
ASSPLTGAPQPQH	TRBV12-3/TRBV12-4	NA	TRBJ1-5
ASSVTGDGGYN	TRBV6-5	once	TRBJ1-2
ASSQVGGDEQF	TRBV3-1	many	TRBJ2-1
ASGLLRSETQY	TRBV12-5	few	TRBJ2-5
ASSSRDNQPQH	TRBV12-3/TRBV12-4	NA	TRBJ1-5
ASSQDSGRGLNSPLH	TRBV4-2	many	TRBJ1-6
ASRTAGGRFNEQF	TRBV2	NA	TRBJ2-1
ASSQTAAGGHEQF	TRBV28	many	TRBJ2-1
SVVTSGRRDTQY	TRBV29-1	many	TRBJ2-3
SARSFGGNYEQY	TRBV20-1	many	TRBJ2-7
ASSWDVSTDTQY	TRBV5-4	many	TRBJ2-3
ASSFAATNEKLF	TRBV7-2	many	TRBJ1-4
SSRDQWVYTEAF	TRBV20-1	NA	TRBJ1-1
ASTLAGGLSYNEQF	TRBV6-1	many	TRBJ2-1
ASSDMGTSYYEQY	TRBV3-1	NA	TRBJ2-7
ASSILGLPTYEQY	TRBV19	NA	TRBJ2-7
ASSIGTANTIY	TRBV5-1	NA	TRBJ1-3
ATSQTSGYNEQF	TRBV15	NA	TRBJ2-1
VSSPTGVEQY	TRBV6-2/TRBV6-3	NA	TRBJ2-7
ASSYGVLAGGWTGELF	TRBV6-2/TRBV6-3	many	TRBJ2-2
ATSDSYYTGDLF	TRBV24-1	NA	TRBJ2-2
ASRTGTSSAQETQY	TRBV28	NA	TRBJ2-5
SAQGLTTEAF	TRBV20-1	many	TRBJ1-1
SAREMARTANTEAF	TRBV20-1	many	TRBJ1-1
ATSRVALGQETQY	TRBV15	many	TRBJ2-5
ASSFTSEGAIYGYT	TRBV28	NA	TRBJ1-2
ATSRGDAQPQH	TRBV15	many	TRBJ1-5
ASSLSAGLGDTQY	TRBV28	many	TRBJ2-3
ATSMTGPTDTEAF	TRBV15	many	TRBJ1-1